The rows below give T cell receptor beta chains drawn from one sample of a study of T cell responses to AZD1222 COVID-19 vaccine. Clones were read by immunoSEQ multiplex PCR, and TCRdb kept only the in-frame ones, dropping some. Here the sample spans more than 85,000 clones, 85% to 90% being singletons. Specimen: peripheral blood, collected on day 0 of AZD1222 vaccination. All receptors come from an adult in good health. CDR3s leave out the opening cysteine and the closing phenylalanine or tryptophan.

TRBV12-3/TRBV12-4	TRBJ1-2	ASSFVQGEIVT
TRBV7-8	TRBJ1-2	ASSPPPGQGRYT
TRBV5-5	TRBJ2-1	ASSLVVGSYNEQF
TRBV6-5	TRBJ2-2	ASSYLQGAGELF
TRBV27	TRBJ1-6	ASSFGRGLGSPLH
TRBV19	TRBJ1-1	ASSQGVPLPPF
TRBV19	TRBJ2-1	ASSRWVTGEVVRNEQF
TRBV18	TRBJ2-6	ASSPRDPRGGGANVLT
TRBV29-1	TRBJ2-7	SVAWGAGSSYEQY
TRBV7-2	TRBJ1-6	ASSIDTGSSPLH
TRBV5-1	TRBJ2-7	ASSPSGSSYEQY
TRBV15	TRBJ1-3	ATSRDRGETGNTIY
TRBV11-2	TRBJ1-2	ASSLPGQGSEDGYT
TRBV2	TRBJ1-5	ASSDESRAGKH
TRBV12-3/TRBV12-4	TRBJ1-1	ASSPEARESAF
TRBV10-3	TRBJ1-2	AISGAGENYGYT
TRBV7-2	TRBJ2-1	ASSSAGALYNEQF
TRBV19	TRBJ1-5	ASYSGNQPQH